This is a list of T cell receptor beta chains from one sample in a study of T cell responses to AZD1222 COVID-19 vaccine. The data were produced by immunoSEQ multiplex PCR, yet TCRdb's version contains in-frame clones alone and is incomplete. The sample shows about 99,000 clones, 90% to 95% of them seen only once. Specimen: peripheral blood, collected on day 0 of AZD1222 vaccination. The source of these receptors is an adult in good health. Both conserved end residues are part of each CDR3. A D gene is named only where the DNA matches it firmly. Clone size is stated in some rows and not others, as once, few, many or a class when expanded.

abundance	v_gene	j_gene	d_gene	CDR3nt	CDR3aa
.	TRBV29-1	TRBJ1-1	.	TGCAGCGTTCGCCTGAGCGGGGTCAACACTGAAGCTTTCTTT	CSVRLSGVNTEAFF
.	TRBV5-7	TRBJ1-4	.	TGTGCCAGCAGCTGCCGACCACGGGGGAAGGAAAAACTGTTTTTT	CASSCRPRGKEKLFF
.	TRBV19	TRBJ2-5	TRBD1	TGTGCCAGTAGTACTCGGGACAGGTGGCAAGAGACCCAGTACTTC	CASSTRDRWQETQYF
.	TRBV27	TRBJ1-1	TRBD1	TGTGCCAGCAGTGTCCCCGGGACAGGGAACACTGAAGCTTTCTTT	CASSVPGTGNTEAFF
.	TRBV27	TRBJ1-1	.	TGTGCCAGCAGTTTAATGGACAGACCGAACACTGAAGCTTTCTTT	CASSLMDRPNTEAFF
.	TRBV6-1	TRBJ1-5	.	TGTGCCAGCAGTGACAATAGCAATCAGCCCCAGCATTTT	CASSDNSNQPQHF
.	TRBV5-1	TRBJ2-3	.	TGCGCCAGCAGCCCGAGGACAGATACGCAGTATTTT	CASSPRTDTQYF
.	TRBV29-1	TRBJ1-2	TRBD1	TGCAGCGCTGACAGGGGCTACTATGGCTACACCTTC	CSADRGYYGYTF
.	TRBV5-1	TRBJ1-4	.	TGCGCCAGCAGCTTGGATGCGGGGGGCGAGGCGAAACTGTTTTTT	CASSLDAGGEAKLFF
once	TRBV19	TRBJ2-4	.	TGTGCCAGTAAGTGGGGGATTAAAAACATTCAGTACTTC	CASKWGIKNIQYF
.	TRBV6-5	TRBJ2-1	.	TGTGCCAGCAGTTACTCGAGCCTAGTGAGCGATGAGCAGTTCTTC	CASSYSSLVSDEQFF
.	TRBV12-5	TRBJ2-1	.	TGTGCTAGTGGTTTGGGAGTTTTAAGGGGGGAATACAATGAGCAGTTCTTC	CASGLGVLRGEYNEQFF
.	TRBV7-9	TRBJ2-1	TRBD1	TGTGCCAGCAGCGGGTGGGACAGGCCCCTCGGCAATGAGCAGTTCTTC	CASSGWDRPLGNEQFF
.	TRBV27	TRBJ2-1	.	TGTGCCAGCAGTTTAATCCGGGACTTCTACAATGAGCAGTTCTTC	CASSLIRDFYNEQFF
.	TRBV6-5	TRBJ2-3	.	TGTGCCAGCAGCCGGGTCCGAGGGACAGATACGCAGTATTTT	CASSRVRGTDTQYF